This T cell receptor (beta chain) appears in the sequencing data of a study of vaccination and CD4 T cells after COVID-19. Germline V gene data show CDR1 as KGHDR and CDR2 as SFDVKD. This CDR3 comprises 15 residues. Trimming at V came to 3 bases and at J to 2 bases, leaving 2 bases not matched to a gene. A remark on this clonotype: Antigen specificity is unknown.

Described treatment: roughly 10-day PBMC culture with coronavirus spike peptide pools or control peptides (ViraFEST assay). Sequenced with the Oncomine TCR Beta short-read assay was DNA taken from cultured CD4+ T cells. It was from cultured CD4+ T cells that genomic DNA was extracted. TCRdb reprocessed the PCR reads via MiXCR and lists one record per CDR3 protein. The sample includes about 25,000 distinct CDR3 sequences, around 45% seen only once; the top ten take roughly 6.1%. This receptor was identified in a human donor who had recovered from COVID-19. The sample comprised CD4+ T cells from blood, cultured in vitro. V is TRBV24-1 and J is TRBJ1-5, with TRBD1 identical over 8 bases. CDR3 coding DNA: TGTGCCACCAGTGATGCGACAGGGGGCAATCAGCCCCAGCATTTT. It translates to CATSDATGGNQPQHF.